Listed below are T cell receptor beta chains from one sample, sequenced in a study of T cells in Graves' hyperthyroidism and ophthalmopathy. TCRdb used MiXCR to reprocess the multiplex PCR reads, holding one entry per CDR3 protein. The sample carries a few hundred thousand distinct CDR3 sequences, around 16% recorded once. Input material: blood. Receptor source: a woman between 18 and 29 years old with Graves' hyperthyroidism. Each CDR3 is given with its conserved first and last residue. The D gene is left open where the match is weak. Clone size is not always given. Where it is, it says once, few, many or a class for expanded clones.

cdr3_nt: TGTGCCAGCAGCTTGTTAAATCGGGGTAATGGAAACACCATATATTTT
cdr3_aa: CASSLLNRGNGNTIYF
clone_size: few
v_call: TRBV7-9
j_call: TRBJ1-3
d_call: NA

cdr3_nt: TGTGCCAGCAGCAGGACAGTGAACACTGAAGCTTTCTTT
cdr3_aa: CASSRTVNTEAFF
clone_size: many
v_call: TRBV11-2
j_call: TRBJ1-1
d_call: NA

cdr3_nt: TGTGCCACCAGCTCTGCCCGGGACGGGCAGTTCTTC
cdr3_aa: CATSSARDGQFF
clone_size: NA
v_call: TRBV24-1
j_call: TRBJ2-1
d_call: NA

cdr3_nt: TGTGCCATCAGTGAGTCTCCGACAGGCTTTAACTATGACTACACCTTC
cdr3_aa: CAISESPTGFNYDYTF
clone_size: NA
v_call: TRBV10-3
j_call: TRBJ1-2
d_call: NA

cdr3_nt: TGCAGTGCTAGAGATCCCCTAGCGGGGGGGTCCACAGATACGCAGTATTTT
cdr3_aa: CSARDPLAGGSTDTQYF
clone_size: few
v_call: TRBV20-1
j_call: TRBJ2-3
d_call: TRBD2

cdr3_nt: TGTGCCAGTAAGATCTTTTACGGACCCAGGAATACGCAGTATTTT
cdr3_aa: CASKIFYGPRNTQYF
clone_size: many
v_call: TRBV6-1
j_call: TRBJ2-3
d_call: NA

cdr3_nt: TGCAGCATCCGAGCCCCCGGTTCCTACGAGCAGTACTTC
cdr3_aa: CSIRAPGSYEQYF
clone_size: few
v_call: TRBV29-1
j_call: TRBJ2-7
d_call: NA

cdr3_nt: TGTGCCAGCTGCGGTGGGGGGTACCATTCAGAGACCCAGTACTTC
cdr3_aa: CASCGGGYHSETQYF
clone_size: few
v_call: TRBV3-1
j_call: TRBJ2-5
d_call: NA

cdr3_nt: TGTGCCAGCAGTTACTTGGGGGCGCGTGAGAACACTGAAGCTTTCTTT
cdr3_aa: CASSYLGARENTEAFF
clone_size: many
v_call: TRBV6-6
j_call: TRBJ1-1
d_call: NA

cdr3_nt: TGCAGTGCTACCTTCGGACTGCCCCGCGATCAGCCCCAGCATTTT
cdr3_aa: CSATFGLPRDQPQHF
clone_size: NA
v_call: TRBV20-1
j_call: TRBJ1-5
d_call: NA

cdr3_nt: TGTGCCAGTAAGATAGCGGGGTCCTACAATGAGCAGTTCTTC
cdr3_aa: CASKIAGSYNEQFF
clone_size: NA
v_call: TRBV19
j_call: TRBJ2-1
d_call: TRBD2

cdr3_nt: TGTGCCAGCAGCCCACTACAGGGGTACGAGCAGTACTTC
cdr3_aa: CASSPLQGYEQYF
clone_size: many
v_call: TRBV7-9
j_call: TRBJ2-7
d_call: TRBD1

cdr3_nt: TGTGCCAGCTCACGAACGGGGGACGGAAACACCATATATTTT
cdr3_aa: CASSRTGDGNTIYF
clone_size: NA
v_call: TRBV18
j_call: TRBJ1-3
d_call: NA

cdr3_nt: TGTGCCAGCAGTGCTCGGCGGGGGAGCTCCTACAATGAGCAGTTCTTC
cdr3_aa: CASSARRGSSYNEQFF
clone_size: NA
v_call: TRBV6-2/TRBV6-3
j_call: TRBJ2-1
d_call: TRBD2

cdr3_nt: TGTGCCAGCAGCTTGCCCTGGGGCAGTTCTAACTATGGCTACACCTTC
cdr3_aa: CASSLPWGSSNYGYTF
clone_size: NA
v_call: TRBV7-9
j_call: TRBJ1-2
d_call: NA

cdr3_nt: TGTGCCAGCAGTGTCGTACAGGCCAATCAGCCCCAGCATTTT
cdr3_aa: CASSVVQANQPQHF
clone_size: many
v_call: TRBV2
j_call: TRBJ1-5
d_call: NA

cdr3_nt: TGCGCCAGCAGCCAAGCTGGGACAGGGGGCGTTGGCGGGGAGCTGTTTTTT
cdr3_aa: CASSQAGTGGVGGELFF
clone_size: few
v_call: TRBV4-3
j_call: TRBJ2-2
d_call: TRBD1

cdr3_nt: TGTGCCAGCAGCTTCGATGAAGGGGACGAGCAGTACTTC
cdr3_aa: CASSFDEGDEQYF
clone_size: few
v_call: TRBV6-1
j_call: TRBJ2-7
d_call: NA

cdr3_nt: TGCAGCGGCGGGACAGGGTCAGATGGCTACACCTTC
cdr3_aa: CSGGTGSDGYTF
clone_size: few
v_call: TRBV29-1
j_call: TRBJ1-2
d_call: TRBD1

cdr3_nt: TGCAGCATTAAGGGACCCGGGGAGCTGTTTTTT
cdr3_aa: CSIKGPGELFF
clone_size: NA
v_call: TRBV29-1
j_call: TRBJ2-2
d_call: NA

cdr3_nt: TGTGCCAGCAACTCCCGGGACAGCCGAAATCAGCCCCAGCATTTT
cdr3_aa: CASNSRDSRNQPQHF
clone_size: many
v_call: TRBV2
j_call: TRBJ1-5
d_call: TRBD1

cdr3_nt: TGCAGTGCTAGAGATGAGGTGGCGGGGGGCCAAGAGACCCAGTACTTC
cdr3_aa: CSARDEVAGGQETQYF
clone_size: few
v_call: TRBV20-1
j_call: TRBJ2-5
d_call: TRBD2

cdr3_nt: TGTGCCAGCAGCTTAAGCCCCTCTTTGGGGGAGCAAAGCGAGCAGTACTTC
cdr3_aa: CASSLSPSLGEQSEQYF
clone_size: many
v_call: TRBV7-3
j_call: TRBJ2-7
d_call: NA

cdr3_nt: TGCGCCAGCAGCGTAGACAGGAATCAGCCCCAGCATTTT
cdr3_aa: CASSVDRNQPQHF
clone_size: many
v_call: TRBV5-1
j_call: TRBJ1-5
d_call: NA

cdr3_nt: TGTGCCACCAGCAGAGAGATCGGTACACAGAACACTGAAGCTTTCTTT
cdr3_aa: CATSREIGTQNTEAFF
clone_size: few
v_call: TRBV15
j_call: TRBJ1-1
d_call: NA

cdr3_nt: TGTGCCAGCAGTCCTGGGTTACAGACAGAAGCTTTCTTT
cdr3_aa: CASSPGLQTEAFF
clone_size: NA
v_call: TRBV12-3/TRBV12-4
j_call: TRBJ1-1
d_call: NA